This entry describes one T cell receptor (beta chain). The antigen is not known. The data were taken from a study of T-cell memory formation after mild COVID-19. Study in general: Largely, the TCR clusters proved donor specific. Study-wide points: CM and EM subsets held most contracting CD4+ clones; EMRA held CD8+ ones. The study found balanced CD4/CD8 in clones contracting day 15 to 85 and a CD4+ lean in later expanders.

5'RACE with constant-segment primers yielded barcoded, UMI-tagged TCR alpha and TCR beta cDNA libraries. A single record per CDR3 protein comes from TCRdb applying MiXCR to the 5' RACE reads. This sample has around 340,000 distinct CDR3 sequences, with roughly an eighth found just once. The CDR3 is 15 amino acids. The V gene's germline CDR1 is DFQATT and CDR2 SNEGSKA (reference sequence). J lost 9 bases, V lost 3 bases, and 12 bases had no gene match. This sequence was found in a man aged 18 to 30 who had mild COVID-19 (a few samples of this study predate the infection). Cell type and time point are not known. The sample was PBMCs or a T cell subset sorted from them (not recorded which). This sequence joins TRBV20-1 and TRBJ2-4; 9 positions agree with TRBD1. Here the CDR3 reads CSASPVTGGRGIQYF. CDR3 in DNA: TGCAGTGCTAGTCCCGTGACAGGGGGAAGAGGCATTCAGTACTTC.